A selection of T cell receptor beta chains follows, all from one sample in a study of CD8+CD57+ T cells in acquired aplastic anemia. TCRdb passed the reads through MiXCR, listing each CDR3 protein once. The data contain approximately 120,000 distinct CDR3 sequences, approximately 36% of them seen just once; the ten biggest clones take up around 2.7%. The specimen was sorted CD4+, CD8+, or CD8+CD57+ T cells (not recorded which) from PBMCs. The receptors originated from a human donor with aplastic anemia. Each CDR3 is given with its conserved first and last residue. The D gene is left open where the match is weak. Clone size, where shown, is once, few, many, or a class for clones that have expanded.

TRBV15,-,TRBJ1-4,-,CATSRDYTGLGEKLFF,TGTGCCACCAGCAGAGATTACACCGGTCTTGGGGAAAAACTGTTTTTT
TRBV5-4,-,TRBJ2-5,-,CASTLQETQYF,TGTGCCAGCACCCTTCAAGAGACCCAGTACTTC
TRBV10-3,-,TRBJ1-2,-,CATAESYGYTF,TGTGCCACCGCGGAAAGCTATGGCTACACCTTC
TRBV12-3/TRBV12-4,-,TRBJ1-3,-,CASTPRGRGNTIYF,TGTGCCAGCACTCCCCGGGGTCGGGGAAACACCATATATTTT
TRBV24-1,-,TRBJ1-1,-,CATSEWENGEAFF,TGTGCCACCAGTGAGTGGGAAAACGGTGAAGCTTTCTTT
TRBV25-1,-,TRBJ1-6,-,CASSWNRVSNSPLHF,TGTGCCAGCAGTTGGAACAGGGTTTCCAATTCACCCCTCCACTTT
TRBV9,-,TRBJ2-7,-,CASSQGDYEQYF,TGTGCCAGCAGCCAAGGGGACTACGAGCAGTACTTC
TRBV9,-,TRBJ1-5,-,CASSVGVGGNQPQHF,TGTGCCAGCAGCGTAGGGGTCGGGGGCAATCAGCCCCAGCATTTT
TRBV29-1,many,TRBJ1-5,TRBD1,CSVTFGQGKQPQHF,TGCAGCGTCACCTTTGGACAGGGAAAACAGCCCCAGCATTTT
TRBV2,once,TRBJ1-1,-,CASNLGGITEAFF,TGTGCCAGCAACTTAGGGGGTATAACTGAAGCTTTCTTT
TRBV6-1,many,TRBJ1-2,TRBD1,CASSRQGNGYTF,TGTGCCAGCAGCCGACAGGGGAATGGCTACACCTTC
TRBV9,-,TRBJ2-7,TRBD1,CASSLTGVAYEQYF,TGTGCCAGCAGCTTGACAGGGGTAGCCTACGAGCAGTACTTC
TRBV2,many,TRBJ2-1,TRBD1,CASSKDRVKGEQFF,TGTGCCAGCAGCAAGGACAGGGTTAAGGGTGAGCAGTTCTTC
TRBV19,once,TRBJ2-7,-,CASSISLGSEQYF,TGTGCCAGTAGTATTAGTCTGGGATCAGAGCAGTACTTC
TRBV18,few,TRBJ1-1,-,CASSQGIGAFEAFF,TGTGCCAGCTCACAGGGGATAGGAGCCTTTGAAGCTTTCTTT
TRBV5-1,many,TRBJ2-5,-,CASRLQGPHFRETQYF,TGCGCCAGCAGACTACAAGGACCCCACTTTCGGGAGACCCAGTACTTC
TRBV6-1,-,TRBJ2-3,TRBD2,CASSEGAGGQADTQYF,TGTGCCAGCAGTGAGGGGGCGGGGGGGCAGGCAGATACGCAGTATTTT
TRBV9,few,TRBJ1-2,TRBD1,CASSVAGGTGDNYGYTF,TGTGCCAGCAGCGTAGCGGGGGGGACAGGGGATAACTATGGCTACACCTTC
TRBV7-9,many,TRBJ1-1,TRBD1,CASSFQGQGRAEAFF,TGTGCCAGCAGCTTCCAAGGACAGGGGAGAGCTGAAGCTTTCTTT
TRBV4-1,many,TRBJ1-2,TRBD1,CASSPQEGAGYGYTF,TGCGCCAGCAGCCCCCAGGAGGGGGCCGGCTATGGCTACACCTTC
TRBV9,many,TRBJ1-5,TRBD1,CASSAGQASNQPQHF,TGTGCCAGCAGCGCCGGACAGGCTAGCAATCAGCCCCAGCATTTT
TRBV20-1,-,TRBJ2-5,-,CSARRGGEQYF,TGCAGTGCTAGGAGGGGCGGTGAGCAGTACTTC
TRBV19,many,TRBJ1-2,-,CASTGAPYGYTF,TGTGCCAGTACCGGGGCCCCCTATGGCTACACCTTC
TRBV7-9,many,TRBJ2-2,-,CASSPDGGPWTGELFF,TGTGCCAGCAGCCCGGACGGGGGCCCATGGACCGGGGAGCTGTTTTTT
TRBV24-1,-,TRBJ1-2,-,CASSSPPGQFPDGYTF,TGTGCCAGCAGCTCCCCACCCGGGCAATTCCCGGATGGCTACACCTTC
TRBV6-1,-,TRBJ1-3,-,CAGRGLSGNTIYF,TGTGCCGGCAGGGGCCTCTCTGGAAACACCATATATTTT
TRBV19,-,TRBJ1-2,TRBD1,CASSIEQGRWGYTF,TGTGCCAGTAGTATCGAACAGGGGAGGTGGGGCTACACCTTC
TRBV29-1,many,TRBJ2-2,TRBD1,CSVHGQGPGTGELFF,TGCAGCGTCCACGGACAGGGTCCTGGGACCGGGGAGCTGTTTTTT
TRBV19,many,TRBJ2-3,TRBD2,CASSIGSWSGGRDTQYF,TGTGCCAGTAGTATAGGGAGCTGGTCGGGGGGTCGGGATACGCAGTATTTT
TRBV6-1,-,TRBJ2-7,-,CASSARTVGHEQYF,TGTGCCAGCAGTGCCCGGACAGTCGGGCACGAGCAGTACTTC
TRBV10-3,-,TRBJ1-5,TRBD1,CAISVGTGANGNRPQHF,TGTGCCATCAGTGTAGGGACAGGAGCTAATGGCAATCGGCCCCAGCATTTT
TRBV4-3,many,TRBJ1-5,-,CASSQDPGPGQPQHF,TGCGCCAGCAGCCAAGATCCGGGGCCGGGTCAGCCCCAGCATTTT
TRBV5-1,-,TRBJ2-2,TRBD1,CASSLDRGTGELFF,TGCGCCAGCAGCTTGGACAGGGGAACCGGGGAGCTGTTTTTT
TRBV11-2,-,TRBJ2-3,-,CASSSTGTSTDTQYF,TGTGCCAGCAGCTCTACCGGGACTAGCACAGATACGCAGTATTTT